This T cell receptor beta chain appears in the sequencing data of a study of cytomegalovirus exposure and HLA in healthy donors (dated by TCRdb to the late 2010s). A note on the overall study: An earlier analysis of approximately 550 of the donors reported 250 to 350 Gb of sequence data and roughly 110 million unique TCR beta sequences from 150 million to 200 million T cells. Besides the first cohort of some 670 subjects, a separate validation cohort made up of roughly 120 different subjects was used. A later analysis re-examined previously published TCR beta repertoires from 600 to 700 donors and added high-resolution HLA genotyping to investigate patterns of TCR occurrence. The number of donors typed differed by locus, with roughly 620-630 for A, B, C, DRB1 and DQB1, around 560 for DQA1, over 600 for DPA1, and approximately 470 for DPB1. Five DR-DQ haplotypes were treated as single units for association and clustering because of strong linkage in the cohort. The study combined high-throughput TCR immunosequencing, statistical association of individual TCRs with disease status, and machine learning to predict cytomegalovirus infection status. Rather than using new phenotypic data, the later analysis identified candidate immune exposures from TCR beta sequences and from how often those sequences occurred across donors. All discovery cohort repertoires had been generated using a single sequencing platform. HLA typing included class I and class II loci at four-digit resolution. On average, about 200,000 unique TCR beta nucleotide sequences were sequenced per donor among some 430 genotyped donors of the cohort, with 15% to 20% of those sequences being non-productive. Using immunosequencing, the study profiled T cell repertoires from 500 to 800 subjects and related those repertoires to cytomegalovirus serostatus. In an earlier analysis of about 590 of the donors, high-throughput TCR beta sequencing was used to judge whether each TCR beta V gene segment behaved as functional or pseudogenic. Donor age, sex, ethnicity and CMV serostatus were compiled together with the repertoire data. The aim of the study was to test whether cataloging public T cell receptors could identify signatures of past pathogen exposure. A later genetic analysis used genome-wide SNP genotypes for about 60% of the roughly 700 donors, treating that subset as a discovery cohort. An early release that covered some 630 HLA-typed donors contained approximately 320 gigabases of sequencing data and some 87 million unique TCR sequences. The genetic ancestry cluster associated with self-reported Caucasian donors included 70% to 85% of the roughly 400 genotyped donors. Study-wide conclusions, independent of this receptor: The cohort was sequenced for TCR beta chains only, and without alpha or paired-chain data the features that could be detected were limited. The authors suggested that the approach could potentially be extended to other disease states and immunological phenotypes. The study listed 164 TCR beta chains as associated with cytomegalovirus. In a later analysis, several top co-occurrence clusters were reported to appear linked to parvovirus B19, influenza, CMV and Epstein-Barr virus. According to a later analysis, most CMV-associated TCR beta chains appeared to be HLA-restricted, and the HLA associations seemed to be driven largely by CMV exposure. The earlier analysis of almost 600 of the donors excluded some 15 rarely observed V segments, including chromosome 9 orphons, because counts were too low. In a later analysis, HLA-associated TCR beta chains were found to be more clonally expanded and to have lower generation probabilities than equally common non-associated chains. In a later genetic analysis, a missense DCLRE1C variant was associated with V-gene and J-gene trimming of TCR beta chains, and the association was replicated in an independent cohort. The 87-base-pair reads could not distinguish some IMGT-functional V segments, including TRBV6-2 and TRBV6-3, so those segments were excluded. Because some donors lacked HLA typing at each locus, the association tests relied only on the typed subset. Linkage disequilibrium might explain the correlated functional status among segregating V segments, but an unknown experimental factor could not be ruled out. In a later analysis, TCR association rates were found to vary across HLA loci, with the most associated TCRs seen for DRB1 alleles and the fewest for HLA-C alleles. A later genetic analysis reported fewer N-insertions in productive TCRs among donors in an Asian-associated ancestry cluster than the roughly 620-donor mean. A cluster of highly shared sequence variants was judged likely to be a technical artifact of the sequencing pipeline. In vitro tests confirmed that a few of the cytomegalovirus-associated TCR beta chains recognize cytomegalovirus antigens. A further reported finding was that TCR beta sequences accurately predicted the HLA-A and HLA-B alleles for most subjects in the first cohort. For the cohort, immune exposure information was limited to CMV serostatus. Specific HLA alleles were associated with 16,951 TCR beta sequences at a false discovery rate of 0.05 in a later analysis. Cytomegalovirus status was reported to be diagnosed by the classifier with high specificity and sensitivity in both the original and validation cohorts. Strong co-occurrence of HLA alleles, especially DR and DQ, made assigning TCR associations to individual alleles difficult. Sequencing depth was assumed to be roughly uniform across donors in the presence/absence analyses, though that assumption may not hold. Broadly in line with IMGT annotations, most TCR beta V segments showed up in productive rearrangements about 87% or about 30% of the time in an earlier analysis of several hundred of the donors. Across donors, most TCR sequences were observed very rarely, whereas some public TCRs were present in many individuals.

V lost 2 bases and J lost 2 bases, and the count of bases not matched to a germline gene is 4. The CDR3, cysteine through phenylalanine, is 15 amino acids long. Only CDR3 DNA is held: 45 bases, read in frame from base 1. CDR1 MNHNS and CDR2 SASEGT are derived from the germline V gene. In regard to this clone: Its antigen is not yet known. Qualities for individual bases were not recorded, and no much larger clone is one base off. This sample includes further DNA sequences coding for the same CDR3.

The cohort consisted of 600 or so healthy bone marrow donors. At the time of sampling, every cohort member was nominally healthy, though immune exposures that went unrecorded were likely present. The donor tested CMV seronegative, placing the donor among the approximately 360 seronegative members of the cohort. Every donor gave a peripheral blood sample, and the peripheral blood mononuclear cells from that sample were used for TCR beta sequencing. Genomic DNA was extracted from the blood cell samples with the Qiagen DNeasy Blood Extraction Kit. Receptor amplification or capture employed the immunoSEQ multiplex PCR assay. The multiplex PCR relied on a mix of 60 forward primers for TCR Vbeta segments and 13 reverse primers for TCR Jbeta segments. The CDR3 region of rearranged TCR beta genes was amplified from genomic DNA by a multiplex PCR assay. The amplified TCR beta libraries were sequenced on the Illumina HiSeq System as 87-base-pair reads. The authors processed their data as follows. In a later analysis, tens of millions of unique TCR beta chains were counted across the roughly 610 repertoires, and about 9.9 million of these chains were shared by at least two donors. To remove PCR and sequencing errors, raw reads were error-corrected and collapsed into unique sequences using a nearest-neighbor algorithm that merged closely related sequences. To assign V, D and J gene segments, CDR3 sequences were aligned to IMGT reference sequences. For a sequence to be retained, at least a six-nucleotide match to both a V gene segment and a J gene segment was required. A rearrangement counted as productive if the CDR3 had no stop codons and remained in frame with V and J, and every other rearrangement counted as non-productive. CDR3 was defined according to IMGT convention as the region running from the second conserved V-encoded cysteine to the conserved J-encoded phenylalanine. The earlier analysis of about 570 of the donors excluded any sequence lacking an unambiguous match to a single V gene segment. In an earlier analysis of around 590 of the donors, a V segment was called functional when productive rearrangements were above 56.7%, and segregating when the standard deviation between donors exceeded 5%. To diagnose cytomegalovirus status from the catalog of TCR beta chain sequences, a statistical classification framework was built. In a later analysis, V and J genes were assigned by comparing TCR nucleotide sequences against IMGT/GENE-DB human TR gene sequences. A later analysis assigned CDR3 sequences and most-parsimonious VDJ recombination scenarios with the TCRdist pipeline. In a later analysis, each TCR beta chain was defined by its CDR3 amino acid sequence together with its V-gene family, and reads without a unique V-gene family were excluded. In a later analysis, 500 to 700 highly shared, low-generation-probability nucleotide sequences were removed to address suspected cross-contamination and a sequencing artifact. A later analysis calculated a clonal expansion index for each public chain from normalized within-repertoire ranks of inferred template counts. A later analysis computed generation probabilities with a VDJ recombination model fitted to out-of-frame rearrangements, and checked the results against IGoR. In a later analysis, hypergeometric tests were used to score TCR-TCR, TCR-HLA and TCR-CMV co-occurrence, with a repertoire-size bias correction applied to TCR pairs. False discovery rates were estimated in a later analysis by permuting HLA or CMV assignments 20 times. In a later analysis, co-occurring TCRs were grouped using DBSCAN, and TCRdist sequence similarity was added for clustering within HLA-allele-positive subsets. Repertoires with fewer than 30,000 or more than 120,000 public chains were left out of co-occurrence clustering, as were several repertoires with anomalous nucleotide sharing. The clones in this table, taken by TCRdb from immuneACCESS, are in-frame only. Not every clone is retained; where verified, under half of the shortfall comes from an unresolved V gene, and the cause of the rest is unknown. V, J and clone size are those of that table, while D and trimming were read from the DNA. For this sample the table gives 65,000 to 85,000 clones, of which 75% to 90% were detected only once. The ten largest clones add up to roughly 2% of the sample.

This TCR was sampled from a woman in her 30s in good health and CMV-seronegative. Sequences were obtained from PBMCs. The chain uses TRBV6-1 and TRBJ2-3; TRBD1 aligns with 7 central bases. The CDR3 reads CASSESGQITDTQYF. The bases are TGTGCCAGCAGTGAATCGGGACAGATCACAGATACGCAGTATTTT.